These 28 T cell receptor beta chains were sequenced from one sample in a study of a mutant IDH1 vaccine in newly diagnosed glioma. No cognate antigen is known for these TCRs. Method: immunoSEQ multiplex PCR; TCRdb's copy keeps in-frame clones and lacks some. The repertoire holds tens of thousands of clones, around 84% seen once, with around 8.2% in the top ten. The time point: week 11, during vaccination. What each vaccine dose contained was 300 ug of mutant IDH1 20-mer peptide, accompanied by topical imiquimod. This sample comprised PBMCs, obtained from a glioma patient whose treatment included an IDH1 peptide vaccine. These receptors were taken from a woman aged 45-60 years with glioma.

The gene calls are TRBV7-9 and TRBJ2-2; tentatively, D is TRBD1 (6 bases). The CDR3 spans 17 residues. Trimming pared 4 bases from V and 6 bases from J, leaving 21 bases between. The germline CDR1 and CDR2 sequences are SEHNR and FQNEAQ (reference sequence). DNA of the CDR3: TGTGCCAGCAGCTCCCTAATCAAACAGGGATCCTCCGGGGAGCTGTTTTTT. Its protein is CASSSLIKQGSSGELFF.

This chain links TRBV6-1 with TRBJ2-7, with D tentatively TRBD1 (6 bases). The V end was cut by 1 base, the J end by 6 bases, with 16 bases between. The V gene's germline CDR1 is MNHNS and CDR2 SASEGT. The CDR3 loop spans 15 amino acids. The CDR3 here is CASSEVDQGPREQYF. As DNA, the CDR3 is TGTGCCAGCAGTGAAGTTGACCAGGGGCCCCGCGAGCAGTACTTC.

CDR3 amino acids: CASSLSRDSGAFF. The CDR3 DNA sequence: TGTGCCAGCTCACTCAGCCGGGACAGCGGAGCTTTCTTT. The V call is TRBV18, the J call TRBJ1-1, with 7 bases identical to TRBD1. Germline-derived CDR1 and CDR2 are KGHSH and LQKENI. The CDR3 has 13 amino acids. J gave up 10 bases and V 4 bases, and 9 bases lay outside the gene matches. Based on the CDR3 plus reference TRBV18 and TRBJ1-1, the full variable domain is NAGVMQNPRHLVRRRGQEARLRCSPMKGHSHVYWYRQLPEEGLKFMVYLQKENIIDESGMPKERFSAEFPKEGPSILRIQQVVRGDSAAYFCASSLSRDSGAFFGQGTRLTVV.

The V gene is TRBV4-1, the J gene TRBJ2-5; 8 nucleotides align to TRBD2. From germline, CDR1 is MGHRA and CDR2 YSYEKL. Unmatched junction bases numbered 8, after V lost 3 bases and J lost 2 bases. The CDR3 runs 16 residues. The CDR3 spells CASSHPRGLVQETQYF. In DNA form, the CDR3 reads TGCGCCAGCAGCCACCCCCGGGGACTAGTACAAGAGACCCAGTACTTC.

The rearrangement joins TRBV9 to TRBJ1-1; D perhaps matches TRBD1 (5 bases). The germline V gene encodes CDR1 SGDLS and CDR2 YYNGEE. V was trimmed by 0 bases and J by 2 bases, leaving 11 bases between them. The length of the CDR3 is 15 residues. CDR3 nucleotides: TGTGCCAGCAGCGTAGATGGGCAGGGAAACACTGAAGCTTTCTTT. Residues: CASSVDGQGNTEAFF. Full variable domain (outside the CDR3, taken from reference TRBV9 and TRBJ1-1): DSGVTQTPKHLITATGQRVTLRCSPRSGDLSVYWYQQSLDQGLQFLIQYYNGEERAKGNILERFSAQQFPDLHSELNLSSLELGDSALYFCASSVDGQGNTEAFFGQGTRLTVV.

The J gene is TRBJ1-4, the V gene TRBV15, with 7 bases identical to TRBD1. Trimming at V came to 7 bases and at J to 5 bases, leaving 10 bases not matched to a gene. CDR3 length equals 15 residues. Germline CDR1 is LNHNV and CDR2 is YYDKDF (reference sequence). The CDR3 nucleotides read TGTGCCACCACCAGGGGGTGGACAGAGAATGAAAAACTGTTTTTT. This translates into CATTRGWTENEKLFF.

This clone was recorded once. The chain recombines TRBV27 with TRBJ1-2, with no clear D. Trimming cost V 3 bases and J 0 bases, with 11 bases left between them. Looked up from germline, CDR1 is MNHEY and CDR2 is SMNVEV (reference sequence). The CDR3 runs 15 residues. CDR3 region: CASSLDGTTNYGYTF. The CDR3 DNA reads TGTGCCAGCAGTTTGGACGGTACAACTAACTATGGCTACACCTTC.

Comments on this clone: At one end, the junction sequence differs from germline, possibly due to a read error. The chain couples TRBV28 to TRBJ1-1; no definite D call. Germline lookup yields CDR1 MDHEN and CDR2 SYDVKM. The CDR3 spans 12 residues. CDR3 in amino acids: CASSRLNSEAFF. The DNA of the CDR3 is TGTGCCAGCAGTCGGTTAAACAGTGAAGCTTTCTTT.

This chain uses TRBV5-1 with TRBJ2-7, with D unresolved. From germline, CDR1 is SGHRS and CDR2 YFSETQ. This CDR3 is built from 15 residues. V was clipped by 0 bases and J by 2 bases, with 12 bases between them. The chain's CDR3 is CASSLGDSLAYEQYF. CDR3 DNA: TGCGCCAGCAGCTTGGGAGACTCTTTAGCCTACGAGCAGTACTTC. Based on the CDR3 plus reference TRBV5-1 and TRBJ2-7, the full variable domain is KAGVTQTPRYLIKTRGQQVTLSCSPISGHRSVSWYQQTPGQGLQFLFEYFSETQRNKGNFPGRFSGRQFSNSRSEMNVSTLELGDSALYLCASSLGDSLAYEQYFGPGTRLTVT.

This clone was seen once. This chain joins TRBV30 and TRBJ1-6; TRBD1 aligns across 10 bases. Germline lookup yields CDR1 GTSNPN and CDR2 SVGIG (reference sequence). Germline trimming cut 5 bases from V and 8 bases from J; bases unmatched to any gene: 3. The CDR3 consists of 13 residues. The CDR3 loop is CAWAGTGDSPLHF. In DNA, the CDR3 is TGTGCCTGGGCCGGGACAGGGGATTCACCCCTCCACTTT. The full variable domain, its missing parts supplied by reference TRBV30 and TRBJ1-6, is SQTIHQWPATLVQPVGSPLSLECTVEGTSNPNLYWYRQAAGRGLQLLFYSVGIGQISSEVPQNLSASRPQDRQFILSSKKLLLSDSGFYLCAWAGTGDSPLHFGNGTRLTVT.

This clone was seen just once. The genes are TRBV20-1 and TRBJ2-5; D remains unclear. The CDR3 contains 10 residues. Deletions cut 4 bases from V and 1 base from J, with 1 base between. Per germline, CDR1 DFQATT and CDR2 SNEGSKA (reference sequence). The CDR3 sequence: CSAIQETQYF. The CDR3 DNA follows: TGCAGTGCTATCCAAGAGACCCAGTACTTC.

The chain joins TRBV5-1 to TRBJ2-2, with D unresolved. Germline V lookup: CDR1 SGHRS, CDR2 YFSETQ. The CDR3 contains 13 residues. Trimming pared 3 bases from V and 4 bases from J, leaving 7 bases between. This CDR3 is CASSSKGTGELFF. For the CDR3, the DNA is TGCGCCAGCAGCTCAAAGGGCACCGGGGAGCTGTTTTTT.

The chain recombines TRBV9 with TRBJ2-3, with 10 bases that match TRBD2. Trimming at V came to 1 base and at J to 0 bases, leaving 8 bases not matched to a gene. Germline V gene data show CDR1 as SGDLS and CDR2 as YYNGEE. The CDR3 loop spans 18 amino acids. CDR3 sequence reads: CASSVISGGTLSTDTQYF. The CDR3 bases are TGTGCCAGCAGCGTAATTAGCGGGGGGACGCTTAGCACAGATACGCAGTATTTT.

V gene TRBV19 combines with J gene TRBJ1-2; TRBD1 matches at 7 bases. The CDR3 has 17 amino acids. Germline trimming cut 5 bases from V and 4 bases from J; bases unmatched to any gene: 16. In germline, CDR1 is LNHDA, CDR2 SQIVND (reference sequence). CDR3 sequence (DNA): TGTGCCAGTAGTTTTCCCCCTGACAGGGCAATAACCTATGGCTACACCTTC. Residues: CASSFPPDRAITYGYTF.

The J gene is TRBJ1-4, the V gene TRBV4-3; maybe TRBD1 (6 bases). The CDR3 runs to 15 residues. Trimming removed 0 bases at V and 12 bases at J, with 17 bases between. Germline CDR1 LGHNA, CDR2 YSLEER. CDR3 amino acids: CASSQDGAGVNELFF. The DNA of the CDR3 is TGCGCCAGCAGCCAAGATGGGGCAGGGGTCAACGAACTGTTTTTT.

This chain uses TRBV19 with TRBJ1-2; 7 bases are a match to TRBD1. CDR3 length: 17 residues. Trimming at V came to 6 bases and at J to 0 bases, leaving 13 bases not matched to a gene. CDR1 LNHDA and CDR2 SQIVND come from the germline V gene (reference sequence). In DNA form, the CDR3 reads TGTGCCAGTAGCATTCGGCAGGGGGGACCGTCTAACTATGGCTACACCTTC. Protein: CASSIRQGGPSNYGYTF.

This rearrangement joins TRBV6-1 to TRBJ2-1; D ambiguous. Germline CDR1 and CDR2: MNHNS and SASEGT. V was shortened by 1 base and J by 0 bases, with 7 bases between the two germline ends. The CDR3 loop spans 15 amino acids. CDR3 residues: CASSEDGSSYNEQFF. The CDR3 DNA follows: TGTGCCAGCAGTGAAGATGGCAGCTCCTACAATGAGCAGTTCTTC.

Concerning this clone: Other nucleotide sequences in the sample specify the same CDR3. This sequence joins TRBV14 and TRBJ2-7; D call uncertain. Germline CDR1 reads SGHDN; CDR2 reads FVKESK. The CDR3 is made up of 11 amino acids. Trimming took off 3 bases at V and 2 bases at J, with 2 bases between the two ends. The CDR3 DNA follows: TGTGCCAGCAGCCATACCTACGAGCAGTACTTC. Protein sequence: CASSHTYEQYF.

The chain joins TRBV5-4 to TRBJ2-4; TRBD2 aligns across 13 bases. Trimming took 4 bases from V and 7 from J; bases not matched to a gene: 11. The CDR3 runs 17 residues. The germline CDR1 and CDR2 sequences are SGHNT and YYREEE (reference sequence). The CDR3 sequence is CASSTGQLAGGRNIQYF. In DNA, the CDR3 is TGTGCCAGCAGCACTGGCCAACTAGCGGGGGGGCGTAACATTCAGTACTTC.

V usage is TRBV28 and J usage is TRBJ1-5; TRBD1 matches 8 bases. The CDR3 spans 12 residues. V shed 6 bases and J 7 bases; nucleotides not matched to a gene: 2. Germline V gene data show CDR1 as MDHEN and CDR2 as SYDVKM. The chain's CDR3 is CASRQGGQPQHF. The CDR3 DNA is TGTGCCAGCAGACAGGGGGGACAGCCCCAGCATTTT. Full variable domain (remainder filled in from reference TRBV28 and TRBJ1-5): DVKVTQSSRYLVKRTGEKVFLECVQDMDHENMFWYRQDPGLGLRLIYFSYDVKMKEKGDIPEGYSVSREKKERFSLILESASTNQTSMYLCASRQGGQPQHFGDGTRLSIL.

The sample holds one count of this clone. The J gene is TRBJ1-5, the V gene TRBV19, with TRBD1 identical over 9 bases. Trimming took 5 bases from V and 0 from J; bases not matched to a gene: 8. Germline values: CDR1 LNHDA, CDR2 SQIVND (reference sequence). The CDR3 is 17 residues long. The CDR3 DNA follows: TGTGCCAGTAGTCTGGGGAGGGACAGGGCTAGCAATCAGCCCCAGCATTTT. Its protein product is CASSLGRDRASNQPQHF.

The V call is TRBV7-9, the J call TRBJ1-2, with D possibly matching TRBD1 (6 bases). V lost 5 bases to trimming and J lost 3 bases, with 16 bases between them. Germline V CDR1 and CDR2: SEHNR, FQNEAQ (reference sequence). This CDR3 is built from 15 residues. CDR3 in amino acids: CASSPKRGDDYGYTF. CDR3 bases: TGTGCCAGCAGCCCGAAGAGGGGGGACGACTATGGCTACACCTTC.

The CDR3 DNA reads as TGTGCCAGCAGTTTGTCGACTAAAGATACGCAGTATTTT. This translates into CASSLSTKDTQYF. The chain combines TRBV6-6 with TRBJ2-3, with D tentatively TRBD2 (5 bases). Germline lookup yields CDR1 MNHNY and CDR2 SVGAGI (reference sequence). The V and J ends lost 4 bases and 5 bases respectively, with 10 bases between them. This CDR3 is built from 13 residues.

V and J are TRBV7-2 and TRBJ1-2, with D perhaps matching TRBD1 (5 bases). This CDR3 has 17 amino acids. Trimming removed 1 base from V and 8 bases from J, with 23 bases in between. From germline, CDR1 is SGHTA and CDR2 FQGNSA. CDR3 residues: CASSLGARARESRGYTF. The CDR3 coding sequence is TGTGCCAGCAGCTTAGGAGCCCGGGCCAGGGAGTCTCGGGGCTACACCTTC.

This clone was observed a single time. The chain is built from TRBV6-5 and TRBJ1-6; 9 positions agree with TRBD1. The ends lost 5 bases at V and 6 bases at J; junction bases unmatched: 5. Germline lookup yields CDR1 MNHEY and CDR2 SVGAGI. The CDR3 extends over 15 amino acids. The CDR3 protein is CASSRDRVSNSPLHF. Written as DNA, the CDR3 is TGTGCCAGCAGTCGGGACAGGGTGAGTAATTCACCCCTCCACTTT.

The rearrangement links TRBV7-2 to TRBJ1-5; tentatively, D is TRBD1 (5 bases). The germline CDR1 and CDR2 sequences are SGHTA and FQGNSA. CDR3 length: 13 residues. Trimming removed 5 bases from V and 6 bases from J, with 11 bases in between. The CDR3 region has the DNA TGTGCCAGCAGCCGCACGGGGGGTCAGCCCCAGCATTTT. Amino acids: CASSRTGGQPQHF.

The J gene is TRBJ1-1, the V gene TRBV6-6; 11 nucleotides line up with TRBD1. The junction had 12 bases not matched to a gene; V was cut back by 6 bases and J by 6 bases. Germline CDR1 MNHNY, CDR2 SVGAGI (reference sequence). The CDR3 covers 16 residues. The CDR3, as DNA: TGTGCCAGCAGCACGACTCCGGGACAGGGGGAATCTGAAGCTTTCTTT. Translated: CASSTTPGQGESEAFF.

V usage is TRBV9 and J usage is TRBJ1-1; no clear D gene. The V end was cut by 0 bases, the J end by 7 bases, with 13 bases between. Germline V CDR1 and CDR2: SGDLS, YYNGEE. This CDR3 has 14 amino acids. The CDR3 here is CASSVGWGVGEAFF. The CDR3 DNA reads TGTGCCAGCAGCGTAGGATGGGGAGTCGGTGAAGCTTTCTTT.